The 4 T cell receptor beta chains reported below all come from one sample, sequenced in a study of T cells expressing NK-cell markers. TCRdb reanalyzed the 5' RACE reads and collapses them to one entry per CDR3 protein, without DNA. Its listing shows over 250,000 distinct CDR3 sequences. The material sequenced was blood T cells: a sorted CD56 or NKG2C T cell subset, CD4+ or CD8+ T cells, or bulk PBMC T cells (not recorded which). These receptors originate from a woman aged 18-70 years in good health.

This chain connects TRBV20-1 to TRBJ2-1; absent DNA, TCRdb's TRBD2 call cannot be checked. The CDR3 spans 16 residues. Germline CDR1 is DFQATT and CDR2 is SNEGSKA (reference sequence). CDR3 region: CSAGGVAGVLYNEQFF.

The chain links TRBV11-2 to TRBJ2-5. Germline V gene data show CDR1 as SGHAT and CDR2 as FQNNGV. CDR3 length equals 13 residues. The CDR3 reads CASSSSVLETQYF.

This sequence joins TRBV20-1 and TRBJ2-3; TCRdb indicates TRBD1, and absent DNA this call remains unverified. CDR3 length equals 14 residues. Germline V gene sequence: CDR1 DFQATT, CDR2 SNEGSKA (reference sequence). CDR3 loop: CSAISGGITDTQYF.

V gene TRBV5-1 combines with J gene TRBJ2-7. Germline CDR1 reads SGHRS; CDR2 reads YFSETQ. The CDR3 is made up of 14 amino acids. The CDR3 sequence is CASSFGQQTYEQYF.